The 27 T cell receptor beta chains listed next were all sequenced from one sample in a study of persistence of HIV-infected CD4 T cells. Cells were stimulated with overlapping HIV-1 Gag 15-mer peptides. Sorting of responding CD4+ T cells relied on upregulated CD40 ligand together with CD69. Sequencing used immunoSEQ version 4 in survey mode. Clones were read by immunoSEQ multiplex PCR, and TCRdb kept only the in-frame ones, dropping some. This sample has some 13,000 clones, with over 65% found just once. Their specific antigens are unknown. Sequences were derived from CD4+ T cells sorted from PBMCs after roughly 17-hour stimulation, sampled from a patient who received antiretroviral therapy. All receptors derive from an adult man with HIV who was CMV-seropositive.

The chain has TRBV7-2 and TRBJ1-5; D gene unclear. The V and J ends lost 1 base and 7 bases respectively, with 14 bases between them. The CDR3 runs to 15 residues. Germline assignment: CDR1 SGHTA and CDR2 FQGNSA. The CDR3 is CASSLEGITLQPQHF. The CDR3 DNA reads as TGTGCCAGCAGCTTAGAAGGTATTACTCTCCAGCCCCAGCATTTT.

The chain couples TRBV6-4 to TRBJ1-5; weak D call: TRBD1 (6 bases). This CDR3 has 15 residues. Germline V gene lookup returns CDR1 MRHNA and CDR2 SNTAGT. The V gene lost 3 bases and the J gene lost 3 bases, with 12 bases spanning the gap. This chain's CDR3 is CASSEGGLPNQPQHF. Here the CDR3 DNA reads TGTGCCAGCAGTGAGGGGGGGCTCCCCAATCAGCCCCAGCATTTT.

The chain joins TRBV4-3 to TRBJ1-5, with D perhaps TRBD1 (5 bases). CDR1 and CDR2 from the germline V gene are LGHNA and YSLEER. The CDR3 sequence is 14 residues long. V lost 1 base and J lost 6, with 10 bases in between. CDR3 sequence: CASSQGRVGQPQHF. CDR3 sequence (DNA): TGCGCCAGCAGCCAAGGCAGGGTCGGTCAGCCCCAGCATTTT.

The CDR3 region has the DNA TGCGCCAGCAGTGTTGACAGGGGCGATACTCGGAACACTGAAGCTTTCTTT. Protein product: CASSVDRGDTRNTEAFF. This chain uses TRBV10-1 with TRBJ1-1; 8 nucleotides match TRBD1. V lost 4 bases, J lost 1 base, and 11 bases stayed unmatched. The V gene's germline CDR1 is WNHNN and CDR2 SYGVQD (reference sequence). CDR3 length equals 17 residues.

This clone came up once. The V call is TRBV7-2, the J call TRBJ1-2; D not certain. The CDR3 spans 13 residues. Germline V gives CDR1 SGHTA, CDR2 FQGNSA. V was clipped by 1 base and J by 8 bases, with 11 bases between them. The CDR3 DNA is TGTGCCAGCAGCTTAGGGATCCATATCGGCTACACCTTC. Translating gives CASSLGIHIGYTF.

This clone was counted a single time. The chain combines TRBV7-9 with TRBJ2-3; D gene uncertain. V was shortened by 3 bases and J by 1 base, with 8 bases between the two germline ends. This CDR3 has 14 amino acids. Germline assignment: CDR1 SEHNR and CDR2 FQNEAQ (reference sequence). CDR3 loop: CASSFELRTDTQYF. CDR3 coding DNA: TGTGCCAGCAGCTTCGAGCTACGCACAGATACGCAGTATTTT.

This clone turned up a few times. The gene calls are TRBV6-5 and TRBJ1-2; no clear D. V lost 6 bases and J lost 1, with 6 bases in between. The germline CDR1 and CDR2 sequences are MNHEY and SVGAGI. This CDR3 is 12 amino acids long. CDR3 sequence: CASSDFNYGYTF. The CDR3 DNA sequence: TGTGCCAGCAGCGACTTTAACTATGGCTACACCTTC.

Here the CDR3 DNA reads TGTGCCAGCTCACCACCGGCCAGCGGGGGGAGTCAATTCACAGATACGCAGTATTTT. Translating gives CASSPPASGGSQFTDTQYF. The V gene is TRBV18, the J gene TRBJ2-3; 9 positions agree with TRBD2. This CDR3 is 19 amino acids long. Germline loops: CDR1 KGHSH, CDR2 LQKENI. With V trimmed by 0 bases and J by 2 bases, 12 bases remained unmatched.

The CDR3 is CSVESTRGIEQFF. The DNA of the CDR3 is TGCAGCGTTGAAAGCACGCGGGGTATAGAGCAGTTCTTC. V gene TRBV29-1 combines with J gene TRBJ2-1; possible D gene TRBD2, 6 bases. The CDR3 spans 13 residues. V gave up 2 bases and J gave up 10 bases, with 15 bases separating them. Germline V gives CDR1 SQVTM, CDR2 ANQGSEA.

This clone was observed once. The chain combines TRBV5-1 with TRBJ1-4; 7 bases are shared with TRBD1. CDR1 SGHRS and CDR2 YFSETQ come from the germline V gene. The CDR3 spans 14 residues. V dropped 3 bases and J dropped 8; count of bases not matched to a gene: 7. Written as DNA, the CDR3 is TGCGCCAGCAGCTCGACAGGGCTTAGAGAAAAACTGTTTTTT. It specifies CASSSTGLREKLFF.

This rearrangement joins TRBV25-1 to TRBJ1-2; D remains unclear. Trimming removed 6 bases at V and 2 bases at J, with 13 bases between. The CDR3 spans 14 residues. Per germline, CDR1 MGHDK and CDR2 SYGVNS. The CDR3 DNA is TGTGCCAGCAGACCGGAGGGCAGCAACTATGGCTACACCTTC. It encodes CASRPEGSNYGYTF.

The DNA of the CDR3 is TGTGCCAGCAGCCTTTCGAGAGGGGAGACCCAGTACTTC. Protein sequence: CASSLSRGETQYF. V gene TRBV9 combines with J gene TRBJ2-5; D perhaps matches TRBD2 (5 bases). The germline gives CDR1 SGDLS, CDR2 YYNGEE. The CDR3 has 13 amino acids. V was cut by 4 bases and J by 5 bases, with 12 bases left in between.

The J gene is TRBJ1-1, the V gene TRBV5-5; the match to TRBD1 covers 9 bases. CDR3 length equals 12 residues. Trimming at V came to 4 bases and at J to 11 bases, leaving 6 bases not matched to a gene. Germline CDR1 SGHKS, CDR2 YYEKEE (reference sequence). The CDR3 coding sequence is TGTGCCAGCAGCCCAATGGACAGGGGCGCTTTCTTT. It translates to CASSPMDRGAFF.

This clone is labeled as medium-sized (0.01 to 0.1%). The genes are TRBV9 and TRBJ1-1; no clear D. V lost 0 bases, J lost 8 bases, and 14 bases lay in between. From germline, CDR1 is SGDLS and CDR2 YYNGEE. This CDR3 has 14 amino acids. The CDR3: CASSVDFSGREAFF. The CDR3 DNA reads TGTGCCAGCAGCGTAGATTTTAGCGGCAGAGAAGCTTTCTTT.

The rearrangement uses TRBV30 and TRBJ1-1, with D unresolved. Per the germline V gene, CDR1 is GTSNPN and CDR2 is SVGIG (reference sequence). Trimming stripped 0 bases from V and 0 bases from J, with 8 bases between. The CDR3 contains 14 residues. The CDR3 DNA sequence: TGTGCCTGGAGTGTAAGGCAGGTGAACACTGAAGCTTTCTTT. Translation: CAWSVRQVNTEAFF.

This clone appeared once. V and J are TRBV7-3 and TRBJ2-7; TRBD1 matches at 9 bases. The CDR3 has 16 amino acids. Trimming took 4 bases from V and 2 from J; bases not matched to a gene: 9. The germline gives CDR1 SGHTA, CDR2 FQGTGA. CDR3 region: CASSSNRGQLPYEQYF. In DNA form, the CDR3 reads TGTGCCAGCAGCTCCAACAGGGGGCAACTCCCCTACGAGCAGTACTTC. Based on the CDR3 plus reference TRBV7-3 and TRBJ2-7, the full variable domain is GAGVSQTPSNKVTEKGKYVELRCDPISGHTALYWYRQSLGQGPEFLIYFQGTGAADDSGLPNDRFFAVRPEGSVSTLKIQRTERGDSAVYLCASSSNRGQLPYEQYFGPGTRLTVT.

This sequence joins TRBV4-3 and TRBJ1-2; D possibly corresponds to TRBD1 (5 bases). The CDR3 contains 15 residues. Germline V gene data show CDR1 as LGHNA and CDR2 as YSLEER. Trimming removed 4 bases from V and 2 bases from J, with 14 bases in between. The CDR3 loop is CASSRQSRENYGYTF. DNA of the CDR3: TGCGCCAGCAGCCGCCAAAGCAGGGAGAACTATGGCTACACCTTC.

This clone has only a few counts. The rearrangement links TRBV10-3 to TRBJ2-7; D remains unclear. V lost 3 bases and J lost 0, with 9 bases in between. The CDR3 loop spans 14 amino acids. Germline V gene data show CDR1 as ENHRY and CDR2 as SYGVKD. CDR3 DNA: TGTGCCATCAGTGATGGCCAGGCCTCCTACGAGCAGTACTTC. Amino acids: CAISDGQASYEQYF.

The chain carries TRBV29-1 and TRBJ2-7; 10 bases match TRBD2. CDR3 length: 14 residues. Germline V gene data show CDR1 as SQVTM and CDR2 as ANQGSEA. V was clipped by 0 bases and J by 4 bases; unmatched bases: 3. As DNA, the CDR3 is TGCAGCGTTGAAGAGGCTAGCGGGAGTTACGAGCAGTACTTC. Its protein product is CSVEEASGSYEQYF.

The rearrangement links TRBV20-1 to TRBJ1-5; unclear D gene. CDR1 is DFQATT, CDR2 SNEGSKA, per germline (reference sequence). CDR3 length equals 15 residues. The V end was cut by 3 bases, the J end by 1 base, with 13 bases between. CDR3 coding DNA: TGCAGTGCTAGTGACGGATATAGAAGCAATCAGCCCCAGCATTTT. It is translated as CSASDGYRSNQPQHF.

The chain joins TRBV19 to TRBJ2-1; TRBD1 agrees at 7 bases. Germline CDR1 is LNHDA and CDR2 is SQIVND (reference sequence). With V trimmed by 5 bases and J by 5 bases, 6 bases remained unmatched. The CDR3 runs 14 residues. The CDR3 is CASSAAGGNNEQFF. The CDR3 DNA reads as TGTGCCAGTAGTGCGGCAGGGGGAAACAATGAGCAGTTCTTC.

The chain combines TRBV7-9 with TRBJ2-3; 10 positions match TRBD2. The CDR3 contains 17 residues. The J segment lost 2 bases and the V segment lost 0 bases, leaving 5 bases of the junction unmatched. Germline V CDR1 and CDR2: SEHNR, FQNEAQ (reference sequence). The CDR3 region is CASSLAGAGGNTDTQYF. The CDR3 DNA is TGTGCCAGCAGCTTAGCGGGAGCGGGAGGGAACACAGATACGCAGTATTTT.

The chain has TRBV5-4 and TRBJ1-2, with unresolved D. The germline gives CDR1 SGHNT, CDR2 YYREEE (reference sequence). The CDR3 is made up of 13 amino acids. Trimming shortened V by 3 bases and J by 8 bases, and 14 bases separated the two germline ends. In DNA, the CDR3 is TGTGCCAGCAGCTCGTCACCCATGGAGGGCTACACCTTC. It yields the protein CASSSSPMEGYTF. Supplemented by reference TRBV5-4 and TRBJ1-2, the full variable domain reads ETGVTQSPTHLIKTRGQQVTLRCSSQSGHNTVSWYQQALGQGPQFIFQYYREEENGRGNFPPRFSGLQFPNYSSELNVNALELDDSALYLCASSSSPMEGYTFGSGTRLTVV.

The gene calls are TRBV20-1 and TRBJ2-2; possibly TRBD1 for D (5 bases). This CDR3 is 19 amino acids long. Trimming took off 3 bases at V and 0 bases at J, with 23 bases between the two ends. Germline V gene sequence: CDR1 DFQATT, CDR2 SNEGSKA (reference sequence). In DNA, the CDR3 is TGCAGTGCTAGTGAACAGGAAAGTAGAACCATCACGAACACCGGGGAGCTGTTTTTT. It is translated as CSASEQESRTITNTGELFF.

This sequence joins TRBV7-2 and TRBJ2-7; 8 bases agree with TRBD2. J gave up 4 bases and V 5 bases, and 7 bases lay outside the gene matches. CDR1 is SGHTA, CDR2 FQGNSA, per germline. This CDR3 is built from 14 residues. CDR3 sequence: CASSPTSGWYEQYF. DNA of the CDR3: TGTGCCAGCAGCCCCACTAGCGGTTGGTACGAGCAGTACTTC. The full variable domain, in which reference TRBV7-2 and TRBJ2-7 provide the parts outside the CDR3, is GAGVSQSPSNKVTEKGKDVELRCDPISGHTALYWYRQSLGQGLEFLIYFQGNSAPDKSGLPSDRFSAERTGGSVSTLTIQRTQQEDSAVYLCASSPTSGWYEQYFGPGTRLTVT.

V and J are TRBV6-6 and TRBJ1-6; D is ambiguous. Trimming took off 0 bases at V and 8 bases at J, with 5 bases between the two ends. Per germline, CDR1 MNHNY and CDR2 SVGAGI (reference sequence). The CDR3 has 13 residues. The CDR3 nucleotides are TGTGCCAGCAGTTACTCGGAGTATTCACCCCTCCACTTT. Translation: CASSYSEYSPLHF.

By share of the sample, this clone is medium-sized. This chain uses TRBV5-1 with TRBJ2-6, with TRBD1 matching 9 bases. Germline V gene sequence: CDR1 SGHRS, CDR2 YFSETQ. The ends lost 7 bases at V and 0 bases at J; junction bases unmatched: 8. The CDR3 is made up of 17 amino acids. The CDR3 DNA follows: TGCGCCAGCGAAATGGGGACAGGGAGCTCTGGGGCCAACGTCCTGACTTTC. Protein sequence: CASEMGTGSSGANVLTF.